One and the same sample provided the 8 T cell receptor beta chains below, sequenced in a study of T cell responses to AZD1222 COVID-19 vaccine. Assay: immunoSEQ multiplex PCR; the TCRdb copy retains only in-frame clones and omits some. The sample has approximately 130,000 clones, over 85% seen once. The sample here was peripheral blood, taken 28 days after the second AZD1222 dose. These receptors all come from an adult who received the AZD1222 COVID-19 vaccine.

The chain combines TRBV23-1 with TRBJ2-7; 10 positions match TRBD2. TRBV23-1 is known as an ORF, though its function is uncertain. CDR3 length equals 18 residues. Losses at the gene ends were 3 bases for V and 3 bases for J; bases not matched to a gene: 14. CDR3 in DNA: TGCGCCAGCAGTCACCCTAGCGGGAGACCTTGGCCGCACTACGAGCAGTACTTC. Residues: CASSHPSGRPWPHYEQYF.

The CDR3 region has the DNA TGTGCCAGCACCCCCTCGGAGAGCTCCTATAATTCACCCCTCCACTTT. Its translation is CASTPSESSYNSPLHF. The V gene is TRBV28, the J gene TRBJ1-6; D not certain. This CDR3 contains 16 residues. The V end was cut by 7 bases, the J end by 0 bases, with 13 bases between. Germline V CDR1 and CDR2: MDHEN, SYDVKM.

This clone was observed a single time. The V and J genes are TRBV7-8 and TRBJ1-2; 8 bases are shared with TRBD1. This CDR3 is 15 amino acids long. V gave up 0 bases and J gave up 5 bases; unmatched junction bases: 5. CDR1 is SGHVS and CDR2 is FQNEAQ in the germline V gene. This chain's CDR3 is CASSLAAGGLYGYTF. The CDR3 DNA sequence: TGTGCCAGCAGCTTAGCGGCAGGGGGCTTATATGGCTACACCTTC.

The chain employs TRBV5-1 and TRBJ2-5, with 7 bases identical to TRBD1. The germline gives CDR1 SGHRS, CDR2 YFSETQ. This CDR3 is 15 amino acids long. Trimming removed 3 bases from V and 4 bases from J; junction bases left unmatched: 9. CDR3 coding DNA: TGCGCCAGCAGCTCGAGTCAGACAGGGACAGAGACCCAGTACTTC. It specifies CASSSSQTGTETQYF.

The chain carries TRBV30 and TRBJ1-5, with D maybe TRBD1 (5 bases). This CDR3 has 14 amino acids. V lost 0 bases, J lost 3 bases, and 9 bases lay in between. Germline V gene sequence: CDR1 GTSNPN, CDR2 SVGIG (reference sequence). The CDR3 is CAWSVGTLNQPQHF. CDR3 nucleotide sequence: TGTGCCTGGAGTGTGGGGACTCTCAATCAGCCCCAGCATTTT.

This chain links TRBV27 with TRBJ2-3; 9 nucleotides agree with TRBD2. Germline values: CDR1 MNHEY, CDR2 SMNVEV (reference sequence). Trimming took 3 bases from V and 2 from J; bases not matched to a gene: 3. The CDR3 has 15 amino acids. The CDR3 loop is CASSFSGSPTDTQYF. CDR3 DNA: TGTGCCAGCAGTTTTAGCGGGAGCCCCACAGATACGCAGTATTTT.

The genes are TRBV6-5 and TRBJ2-7; 10 bases match TRBD1. The CDR3 is 13 residues long. From germline, CDR1 is MNHEY and CDR2 SVGAGI. Unmatched junction bases numbered 6, after V lost 7 bases and J lost 6 bases. The CDR3 coding sequence is TGTGCCAGCACCGGGACAGGGGTTGGCGAGCAGTACTTC. It specifies CASTGTGVGEQYF.

V is TRBV5-1 and J is TRBJ1-2; D perhaps matches TRBD1 (5 bases). Germline CDR1 is SGHRS and CDR2 is YFSETQ. V lost 0 bases and J 4 bases, leaving 7 bases between the germline ends. The CDR3 has 13 amino acids. The CDR3 protein is CASSLGQSYGYTF. For the CDR3, the DNA is TGCGCCAGCAGCTTGGGACAGTCCTATGGCTACACCTTC.